The 12 T cell receptor beta chains below were found in one sample sequenced in a study of T cells in Graves' hyperthyroidism and ophthalmopathy. RNA transcripts yielded amplified TCR beta CDR3 regions. HTBI primers were employed in a first-round RT-PCR of the TCR CDR3. TCRdb reprocessed the multiplex PCR reads via MiXCR and lists one record per CDR3 protein. This sample yields roughly 530,000 distinct CDR3 sequences, of which roughly 18% are seen a single time; roughly 18% belongs to the top ten. The sample taken for sequencing was blood. The receptors were sampled from a woman aged 18-29 years with Graves' ophthalmopathy.

This clonotype was observed at least ten times. The gene calls are TRBV9 and TRBJ1-1, with D hard to call. The CDR3 is 14 residues long. In germline, CDR1 is SGDLS, CDR2 YYNGEE. The V end was cut by 0 bases, the J end by 0 bases, with 6 bases between. The CDR3 DNA reads as TGTGCCAGCAGCGTAGGGCACATGAACACTGAAGCTTTCTTT. Protein sequence: CASSVGHMNTEAFF.

This clonotype was observed many times. The rearrangement uses TRBV6-1 and TRBJ2-4; weak D call: TRBD2 (6 bases). CDR1 and CDR2 from the germline V gene are MNHNS and SASEGT. The CDR3 contains 15 residues. Trimming removed 6 bases at V and 1 base at J, with 13 bases between. This CDR3 is CASSDDRGAKNIQYF. The CDR3 DNA follows: TGTGCCAGCAGCGATGACCGGGGGGCCAAAAACATTCAGTACTTC.

The table lists this clonotype with a few counts. The J gene is TRBJ2-1, the V gene TRBV4-1, with TRBD2 matching 12 bases. The CDR3 is made up of 15 amino acids. Per germline, CDR1 MGHRA and CDR2 YSYEKL. After removal of 1 base from V and 7 bases from J, the junction contained 2 bases not matched to a gene. CDR3 region: CASSQAGTSGNEQFF. CDR3 coding DNA: TGCGCCAGCAGCCAAGCCGGGACTAGCGGGAATGAGCAGTTCTTC.

This clonotype was picked up many times. This chain connects TRBV6-1 to TRBJ1-1; 8 bases fit TRBD1. With V trimmed by 5 bases and J by 5 bases, 10 bases remained unmatched. The CDR3 runs 15 residues. Germline lookup yields CDR1 MNHNS and CDR2 SASEGT. The CDR3 sequence: CASSRFGQGGTEAFF. As DNA, the CDR3 is TGTGCCAGCAGTCGGTTCGGACAGGGAGGGACTGAAGCTTTCTTT.

This clonotype was detected ten times or more. This chain connects TRBV10-3 to TRBJ2-3, with TRBD1 as a possible D gene (6 bases). The CDR3 contains 18 residues. Germline CDR1 and CDR2: ENHRY and SYGVKD. V lost 0 bases and J lost 0, with 16 bases in between. In DNA form, the CDR3 reads TGTGCCATCAGTGAGTCTAATAAGGCAGGGGTTAGCACAGATACGCAGTATTTT. Its translation: CAISESNKAGVSTDTQYF.

Regarding this clonotype: A read error may be the cause here, since a much bigger clone is one base away. This chain links TRBV7-2 with TRBJ2-3, with 12 bases aligning to TRBD2. Germline loops: CDR1 SGHTA, CDR2 FQGNSA. The CDR3 totals 16 residues. J gave up 7 bases and V 5 bases, and 10 bases lay outside the gene matches. The CDR3 region is CASSMRASGGAHTQYF. The CDR3 DNA sequence: TGTGCCAGCAGCATGAGAGCTAGCGGGGGGGCACATACGCAGTATTTT.

This clonotype was picked up many times. J is TRBJ2-4 and V is TRBV7-8; 10 nucleotides line up with TRBD1. The CDR3 has 14 residues. CDR1 is SGHVS and CDR2 is FQNEAQ in the germline V gene. The V gene end was trimmed by 1 base and the J gene end by 6 bases; junction bases not matched to a gene: 0. CDR3 sequence (DNA): TGTGCCAGCAGCTTAGGGGACAGGGGAAACATTCAGTACTTC. Its translation: CASSLGDRGNIQYF.

The V gene is TRBV9, the J gene TRBJ2-3, with D perhaps TRBD2 (5 bases). The V and J ends lost 0 bases and 0 bases respectively, with 11 bases between them. The length of the CDR3 is 16 residues. Germline-derived CDR1 and CDR2 are SGDLS and YYNGEE. Here the CDR3 reads CASSVATEDSTDTQYF. CDR3 DNA: TGTGCCAGCAGCGTAGCGACGGAGGATAGCACAGATACGCAGTATTTT.

This clonotype was recorded many times. The chain combines TRBV27 with TRBJ1-2; D call uncertain. Trimming removed 4 bases from V and 8 bases from J, with 14 bases in between. This CDR3 is 13 amino acids long. In germline, CDR1 is MNHEY, CDR2 SMNVEV (reference sequence). The CDR3 DNA reads as TGTGCCAGCAGTTGGTCCCGGACTTACGGCTACACCTTC. It is translated as CASSWSRTYGYTF.

In this sample, this clonotype turned up many times. The gene calls are TRBV28 and TRBJ1-5; D might be TRBD1 (6 bases). V was pared by 2 bases and J by 0 bases, with 11 bases between. The V gene's germline CDR1 is MDHEN and CDR2 SYDVKM. CDR3 length: 16 residues. CDR3 sequence reads: CASSLRTDYSNQPQHF. In nucleotides, the CDR3 is TGTGCCAGCAGTTTAAGGACAGACTATAGCAATCAGCCCCAGCATTTT. The full variable domain, completed using reference TRBV28 and TRBJ1-5, is DVKVTQSSRYLVKRTGEKVFLECVQDMDHENMFWYRQDPGLGLRLIYFSYDVKMKEKGDIPEGYSVSREKKERFSLILESASTNQTSMYLCASSLRTDYSNQPQHFGDGTRLSIL.

The sample holds a few counts of this clonotype. This rearrangement joins TRBV6-2 or TRBV6-3 to TRBJ1-5; a weak D match, TRBD1 (6 bases). Trimming took 7 bases from V and 0 from J, leaving 10 bases between them. Germline V lookup: CDR1 MNHEY, CDR2 SVGEGT. This CDR3 contains 14 residues. CDR3 nucleotide sequence: TGTGCCAGCACCTGGGGGGCTAGCAATCAGCCCCAGCATTTT. This codes for CASTWGASNQPQHF.

This clonotype was observed at least ten times. This sequence joins TRBV27 and TRBJ2-1; TRBD2 aligns across 7 bases. Germline CDR1 is MNHEY and CDR2 is SMNVEV (reference sequence). Trimming took 2 bases from V and 8 from J; bases not matched to a gene: 9. This CDR3 spans 15 amino acids. The chain's CDR3 is CASSLRGSGADEQFF. The CDR3, as DNA: TGTGCCAGCAGTTTAAGAGGGAGCGGGGCCGATGAGCAGTTCTTC.